The 22 T cell receptor beta chains listed next were all sequenced from one sample in a study of blood T cell repertoires in COVID-19. Sequenced by immunoSEQ multiplex PCR; TCRdb stores in-frame clones only, minus some. Of tens of thousands of clones listed, roughly nine tenths are singletons. Sequenced: peripheral blood. The receptors here all came from a human donor in a cohort sampled during active COVID-19.

This clone showed up just once. The J gene is TRBJ1-5, the V gene TRBV4-3; D not resolved. V lost 0 bases, J lost 3 bases, and 9 bases lay in between. Germline V gene lookup returns CDR1 LGHNA and CDR2 YSLEER. The CDR3 spans 15 residues. Written as DNA, the CDR3 is TGCGCCAGCAGCCAAGAAGACTGGCCCAATCAGCCCCAGCATTTT. It codes for CASSQEDWPNQPQHF.

This chain joins TRBV4-3 and TRBJ1-2; 8 bases are shared with TRBD1. The CDR3 is 16 residues long. Germline V gene sequence: CDR1 LGHNA, CDR2 YSLEER. The J segment lost 5 bases and the V segment lost 1 base, leaving 9 bases of the junction unmatched. The CDR3 is CASSQGSAGGEYGYTF. In DNA, the CDR3 is TGCGCCAGCAGCCAAGGTTCGGCAGGGGGCGAGTATGGCTACACCTTC.

The J gene is TRBJ2-7, the V gene TRBV9, with D possibly being TRBD2 (5 bases). Germline V gives CDR1 SGDLS, CDR2 YYNGEE. V shed 3 bases and J shed 1 base, with 8 bases lying between them. The CDR3 has 13 residues. CDR3 loop: CASSGGGSYEQYF. DNA of the CDR3: TGTGCCAGCAGCGGAGGCGGGTCCTACGAGCAGTACTTC.

The CDR3 loop is CASSPTGDGYTF. The CDR3 region has the DNA TGTGCCAGCAGTCCGACAGGGGATGGCTACACCTTC. The J gene is TRBJ1-2, the V gene TRBV6-2 or TRBV6-3; the match to TRBD1 covers 8 bases. CDR3 length: 12 amino acids. Trimming cost V 5 bases and J 6 bases; bases outside gene matches: 2. Germline V gene lookup returns CDR1 MNHEY and CDR2 SVGEGT.

For the CDR3, the DNA is TGTGCCAGCAGCGCATTTGGACACCTGAACACTGAAGCTTTCTTT. Residues: CASSAFGHLNTEAFF. The chain combines TRBV11-2 with TRBJ1-1; TRBD1 might be the D (5 bases). The CDR3 runs 15 residues. Germline V gene sequence: CDR1 SGHAT, CDR2 FQNNGV. V was pared by 5 bases and J by 0 bases, with 13 bases between. The full variable domain, completed using reference TRBV11-2 and TRBJ1-1, is EAGVAQSPRYKIIEKRQSVAFWCNPISGHATLYWYQQILGQGPKLLIQFQNNGVVDDSQLPKDRFSAERLKGVDSTLKIQPAKLEDSAVYLCASSAFGHLNTEAFFGQGTRLTVV.

The chain joins TRBV4-1 to TRBJ1-2, with 7 bases lining up with TRBD1. This CDR3 is 15 amino acids long. Germline V lookup: CDR1 MGHRA, CDR2 YSYEKL. The trim removed 0 bases at V and 4 bases at J, leaving 5 bases unmatched. CDR3 protein: CASSQDVGTVYGYTF. The CDR3 DNA is TGCGCCAGCAGCCAAGATGTAGGGACAGTCTATGGCTACACCTTC.

This chain links TRBV20-1 with TRBJ2-1, with 9 positions matching TRBD2. CDR1 DFQATT and CDR2 SNEGSKA come from the germline V gene (reference sequence). The CDR3 runs to 14 residues. With V trimmed by 3 bases and J by 7 bases, 7 bases remained unmatched. Here the CDR3 reads CSASGSGGYNEQFF. Written as DNA, the CDR3 is TGCAGTGCTAGTGGGAGCGGGGGGTATAATGAGCAGTTCTTC.

This clone turned up a few times. V is TRBV5-1 and J is TRBJ2-7; TRBD1 might be the D (5 bases). Germline CDR1 and CDR2: SGHRS and YFSETQ. Trimming took off 2 bases at V and 3 bases at J, with 18 bases between the two ends. This CDR3 has 16 amino acids. The CDR3: CASSFRNRLDLYEQYF. For the CDR3, the DNA is TGCGCCAGCAGCTTTAGGAACAGGTTGGACCTCTACGAGCAGTACTTC.

CDR3 residues: CASSYSGSSGANVLTF. As DNA, the CDR3 is TGTGCCAGCAGTTACTCTGGCAGCTCTGGGGCCAACGTCCTGACTTTC. The chain combines TRBV6-5 with TRBJ2-6; no firm D call. Germline values: CDR1 MNHEY, CDR2 SVGAGI. CDR3 length: 16 residues. The germline V and J ends were trimmed by 0 bases and 0 bases, with 6 bases remaining between them.

This chain uses TRBV4-3 with TRBJ1-2; tentative D call: TRBD1 (6 bases). Trimming pared 0 bases from V and 0 bases from J, leaving 11 bases between. The CDR3 is 16 amino acids. Germline V gives CDR1 LGHNA, CDR2 YSLEER. The CDR3 is CASSQDLTGSNYGYTF. In DNA, the CDR3 is TGCGCCAGCAGCCAAGATCTGACAGGATCTAACTATGGCTACACCTTC.

The chain uses TRBV9 and TRBJ1-1; a weak D match, TRBD1 (5 bases). V lost 0 bases to trimming and J lost 4 bases, with 10 bases between them. Germline CDR1 and CDR2: SGDLS and YYNGEE. The CDR3 covers 14 residues. CDR3 in DNA: TGTGCCAGCAGCGTAGGGGGCCCGGGCACTGAAGCTTTCTTT. Encoded protein: CASSVGGPGTEAFF.

The chain employs TRBV10-3 and TRBJ2-7; a possible D gene is TRBD1 (5 bases). The germline CDR1 and CDR2 sequences are ENHRY and SYGVKD. The CDR3 spans 14 residues. Trimming removed 4 bases from V and 0 bases from J, with 10 bases in between. For the CDR3, the DNA is TGTGCCATCAGTGCAGGGTTGAGCTCCTACGAGCAGTACTTC. Protein sequence: CAISAGLSSYEQYF.

The chain carries TRBV4-3 and TRBJ2-7; 7 positions agree with TRBD1. Germline CDR1 LGHNA, CDR2 YSLEER. Germline trimming cut 0 bases from V and 6 bases from J; bases unmatched to any gene: 8. The CDR3 is made up of 15 amino acids. The CDR3 protein is CASSQDSAGGIEQYF. CDR3 in DNA: TGCGCCAGCAGCCAAGATTCGGCAGGGGGAATCGAGCAGTACTTC.

The V gene is TRBV24-1, the J gene TRBJ1-3, with 7 nucleotides matching TRBD1. The ends lost 2 bases at V and 5 bases at J; junction bases unmatched: 5. CDR3 length equals 15 residues. Per the germline V gene, CDR1 is KGHDR and CDR2 is SFDVKD. Written as DNA, the CDR3 is TGTGCCACCAGTGATTCTCTGGGACAGCGAAACACCATATATTTT. Protein: CATSDSLGQRNTIYF.

CDR3 nucleotide sequence: TGTGCCAGCACCGAGTCAGTCCTAAGGGGCACTGAAGCTTTCTTT. This gives the protein CASTESVLRGTEAFF. The rearrangement joins TRBV2 to TRBJ1-1, with a tentative D call TRBD1 (5 bases). Trimming pared 7 bases from V and 4 bases from J, leaving 19 bases between. There are 15 residues in the CDR3. Germline assignment: CDR1 SNHLY and CDR2 FYNNEI.

This chain links TRBV4-3 with TRBJ2-6; no clear D. CDR3 length: 15 residues. The V end lost 1 base, the J end lost 0 bases, and 4 bases lay between the germline ends. Germline V gene data show CDR1 as LGHNA and CDR2 as YSLEER. The CDR3 loop is CASSQALSGANVLTF. The CDR3 DNA is TGCGCCAGCAGCCAAGCCCTCTCTGGGGCCAACGTCCTGACTTTC.

A single count supports this clone. For the CDR3, the DNA is TGTGCCAGCAGCCAAGATCTCTCGGGGGGGCCGGACGAGCAGTACTTC. This encodes CASSQDLSGGPDEQYF. The gene calls are TRBV3-1 (or the pseudogene TRBV3-2) and TRBJ2-7; 8 bases map to TRBD2. Trimming at V came to 0 bases and at J to 5 bases, leaving 9 bases not matched to a gene. From germline, CDR1 is LGHDT and CDR2 YNNKEL (reference sequence). This CDR3 spans 16 amino acids.

Only one count was recorded for this clone. CDR3 amino acids: CSATGGYGYTF. The CDR3 DNA sequence: TGCAGTGCTACCGGGGGCTATGGCTACACCTTC. The V call is TRBV20-1, the J call TRBJ1-2; D possibly corresponds to TRBD1 (5 bases). Trimming stripped 4 bases from V and 4 bases from J, with 7 bases between. This CDR3 is built from 11 residues. Germline V gives CDR1 DFQATT, CDR2 SNEGSKA (reference sequence).

The chain has TRBV28 and TRBJ1-4; TRBD1 might be the D (5 bases). In germline, CDR1 is MDHEN, CDR2 SYDVKM. Trimming shortened V by 6 bases and J by 4 bases, and 15 bases separated the two germline ends. The CDR3 length is 15 residues. The CDR3 here is CASSFGAQLNEKLFF. CDR3 bases: TGTGCCAGCAGCTTTGGGGCACAGCTTAATGAAAAACTGTTTTTT.

The table lists this clone with a few counts. The chain links TRBV6-6 to TRBJ1-2; D remains unclear. The CDR3 consists of 11 residues. The ends were cut back, 8 bases at V and 1 base at J, with 5 bases in the middle. The germline V gene encodes CDR1 MNHNY and CDR2 SVGAGI (reference sequence). The CDR3 DNA reads as TGTGCCAGCGCGTATAACTATGGCTACACCTTC. Residues: CASAYNYGYTF.

This clone was seen more than once but under ten times. The chain carries TRBV4-1 and TRBJ1-1, with 8 positions matching TRBD1. This CDR3 is 14 amino acids long. V lost 6 bases and J lost 6; bases outside the gene matches: 9. Germline V gene sequence: CDR1 MGHRA, CDR2 YSYEKL. The CDR3 region is CASSRDRGLAEAFF. Here the CDR3 DNA reads TGCGCCAGCAGTCGAGACAGGGGACTGGCTGAAGCTTTCTTT.

The chain employs TRBV5-1 and TRBJ1-1; D not resolved. CDR1 is SGHRS, CDR2 YFSETQ, per germline. The CDR3 is made up of 14 amino acids. V lost 4 bases and J 8 bases, leaving 18 bases between the germline ends. CDR3 bases: TGCGCCAGCAGCCCCCTAATTTGGGGAGGAGAAGCTTTCTTT. Protein: CASSPLIWGGEAFF.